The rows below give T cell receptor beta chains drawn from one sample of a study of shared clonotypes between healthy human individuals. Clones were read by immunoSEQ multiplex PCR, and TCRdb kept only the in-frame ones, dropping some. Of more than 1 million clones in the sample, more than 75% are singletons; the top ten hold 0.5% to 0.6%. Sequencing input: memory CD4+ T cells from PBMCs. All receptors come from a man aged 18 to 29 in good health. Some clones in this sample may be carry-over from other donors' samples. The CDR3 runs from the conserved cysteine through the conserved F or W. Each record gives: CDR3 protein, CDR3 DNA, CDR3 length, J gene, clone size, V gene, D gene. A D gene is named only where the DNA matches it firmly. Expanded clones are given a class, and other clones once, few, many or no size at all.

CDR3: CASSPLTAGDRNTEAFF
DNA: TGTGCCAGCTCACCCCTCACGGCAGGGGACCGGAACACTGAAGCTTTCTTT
length: 17
J: TRBJ1-1
size: NA
V: TRBV18
D: NA

CDR3: CASSPGDTSYGYTF
DNA: TGTGCCAGCTCACCGGGGGACACATCCTATGGCTACACCTTC
length: 14
J: TRBJ1-2
size: NA
V: TRBV18
D: NA

CDR3: CASSLLPGQGAETQYF
DNA: TGTGCCAGCAGCTTACTACCGGGACAGGGTGCAGAGACCCAGTACTTC
length: 16
J: TRBJ2-5
size: few
V: TRBV7-3
D: TRBD1

CDR3: CASSLSRVTYEQYF
DNA: TGCGCCAGCAGCTTGTCGCGGGTAACCTACGAGCAGTACTTC
length: 14
J: TRBJ2-7
size: NA
V: TRBV5-1
D: NA

CDR3: CASTSGYTGELFF
DNA: TGTGCCAGCACCAGCGGCTACACCGGGGAGCTGTTTTTT
length: 13
J: TRBJ2-2
size: NA
V: TRBV28
D: NA

CDR3: CASSLWKTISGSEKLFF
DNA: TGTGCCAGCAGTTTGTGGAAGACAATAAGTGGCAGTGAAAAACTGTTTTTT
length: 17
J: TRBJ1-4
size: NA
V: TRBV28
D: NA

CDR3: CASSYSNRGDSPLHF
DNA: TGTGCCAGCAGTTACTCGAATAGGGGAGATTCACCCCTCCACTTT
length: 15
J: TRBJ1-6
size: NA
V: TRBV6-5
D: NA

CDR3: CASSVGGAGGWSETQYF
DNA: TGTGCCAGCAGCGTAGGAGGAGCGGGAGGGTGGTCAGAGACCCAGTACTTC
length: 17
J: TRBJ2-5
size: NA
V: TRBV9
D: TRBD2

CDR3: CASSHPLEGASYEQYF
DNA: TGTGCCAGCAGCCACCCCTTAGAGGGGGCCTCCTACGAGCAGTACTTC
length: 16
J: TRBJ2-7
size: NA
V: TRBV28
D: TRBD1

CDR3: CASSTYRLSEDYGYTF
DNA: TGTGCCAGCAGCACTTACAGACTATCGGAGGACTATGGCTACACCTTC
length: 16
J: TRBJ1-2
size: many
V: TRBV5-6
D: NA

CDR3: CAIRGDRGNSGANVLTF
DNA: TGTGCCATCAGGGGGGACAGGGGGAACTCTGGGGCCAACGTCCTGACTTTC
length: 17
J: TRBJ2-6
size: NA
V: TRBV10-3
D: TRBD1

CDR3: CSVDLRLAGVREQFF
DNA: TGCAGCGTTGATCTCCGACTAGCGGGAGTACGGGAGCAGTTCTTC
length: 15
J: TRBJ2-1
size: NA
V: TRBV29-1
D: TRBD2

CDR3: CASSPGTGGYEQYF
DNA: TGTGCCAGCTCACCCGGGACAGGGGGCTACGAGCAGTACTTC
length: 14
J: TRBJ2-7
size: NA
V: TRBV18
D: TRBD1

CDR3: CSVLGARDADEQYF
DNA: TGCAGCGTCCTGGGGGCCAGGGACGCCGACGAGCAGTACTTC
length: 14
J: TRBJ2-7
size: NA
V: TRBV29-1
D: NA

CDR3: CASSSPPDTQYF
DNA: TGTGCCAGCAGCAGCCCGCCAGATACGCAGTATTTT
length: 12
J: TRBJ2-3
size: few
V: TRBV7-3
D: NA

CDR3: CASSLEGFEAFF
DNA: TGTGCCAGCAGCTTAGAGGGGTTTGAAGCTTTCTTT
length: 12
J: TRBJ1-1
size: few
V: TRBV7-9
D: NA

CDR3: CASSARTGRTSYEQYF
DNA: TGCGCCAGCAGCGCCCGGACAGGCCGAACCTCCTACGAGCAGTACTTC
length: 16
J: TRBJ2-7
size: NA
V: TRBV4-1
D: TRBD1

CDR3: CASSTATEAFF
DNA: TGTGCCAGCTCGACAGCCACTGAAGCTTTCTTT
length: 11
J: TRBJ1-1
size: NA
V: TRBV2
D: NA

CDR3: CAADSADTQPQHF
DNA: TGTGCCGCCGACAGTGCTGATACTCAGCCCCAGCATTTT
length: 13
J: TRBJ1-5
size: NA
V: TRBV10-3
D: NA

CDR3: CASSLGGGTGPYGYTF
DNA: TGTGCCAGCAGCTTGGGGGGAGGGACGGGACCCTATGGCTACACCTTC
length: 16
J: TRBJ1-2
size: NA
V: TRBV5-4
D: NA